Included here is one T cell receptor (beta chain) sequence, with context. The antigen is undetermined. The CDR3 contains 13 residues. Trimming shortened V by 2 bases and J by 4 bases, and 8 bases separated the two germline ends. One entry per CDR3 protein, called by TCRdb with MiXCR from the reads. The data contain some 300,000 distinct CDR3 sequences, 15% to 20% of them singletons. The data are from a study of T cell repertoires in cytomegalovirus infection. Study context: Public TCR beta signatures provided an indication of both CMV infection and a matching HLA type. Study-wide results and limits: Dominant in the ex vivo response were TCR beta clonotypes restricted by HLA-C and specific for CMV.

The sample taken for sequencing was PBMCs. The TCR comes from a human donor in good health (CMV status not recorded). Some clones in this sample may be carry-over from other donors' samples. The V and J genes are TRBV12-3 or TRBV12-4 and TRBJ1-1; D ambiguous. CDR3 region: CASSLRASTEAFF. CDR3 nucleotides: TGTGCCAGCAGTTTAAGGGCCAGCACTGAAGCTTTCTTT.